Shown below are 4 T cell receptor beta chains from a single sample sequenced in a study of blood T cell repertoires in COVID-19. Method: immunoSEQ multiplex PCR; TCRdb's copy keeps in-frame clones and lacks some. The table records over 30,000 clones, about 90% of them present only once. Material for sequencing was peripheral blood. These receptors were collected from a man aged 70-80 years with acute or convalescent COVID-19.

The chain recombines TRBV6-5 with TRBJ1-3, with D hard to call. V was pared by 10 bases and J by 0 bases, with 10 bases between. Germline loops: CDR1 MNHEY, CDR2 SVGAGI. The CDR3 contains 13 residues. CDR3 amino acids: CATKTSSGNTIYF. DNA for the CDR3: TGTGCCACTAAAACGAGCTCTGGAAACACCATATATTTT.

V gene TRBV9 combines with J gene TRBJ2-5; D perhaps matches TRBD2 (6 bases). This CDR3 has 14 residues. V gave up 3 bases and J gave up 1 base, with 10 bases separating them. Germline CDR1 reads SGDLS; CDR2 reads YYNGEE. The CDR3 loop is CASSGGTFQETQYF. The CDR3 DNA reads TGTGCCAGCAGCGGGGGGACTTTCCAAGAGACCCAGTACTTC.

The chain recombines TRBV29-1 with TRBJ2-7; the match to TRBD2 covers 9 bases. Looked up from germline, CDR1 is SQVTM and CDR2 is ANQGSEA. Trimming cost V 4 bases and J 5 bases; bases outside gene matches: 18. The CDR3 runs 17 residues. This chain's CDR3 is CSVVYGPRGGLADEQYF. The CDR3 DNA sequence: TGCAGCGTTGTCTACGGCCCACGGGGGGGACTAGCCGACGAGCAGTACTTC.

The J gene is TRBJ1-2, the V gene TRBV5-3; 7 nucleotides line up with TRBD1. TRBV5-3 is reported as an ORF; its role is uncertain. The CDR3 has 15 amino acids. Trimming at V came to 4 bases and at J to 8 bases, leaving 14 bases not matched to a gene. CDR3 nucleotide sequence: TGTGCCAGAAGCAGAGACAGGGAATTTTTCGACGGCTACACCTTC. Encoded protein: CARSRDREFFDGYTF.